This T cell receptor (beta chain) stems from a study of human T cells and chemical hapten exposure. For the study at large: Across the whole study, which lasted around 26 weeks, patients were given diphenylcyclopropenone on the scalp once a week.

A single record per CDR3 protein comes from TCRdb applying MiXCR to the RACE reads. The repertoire holds 70,000 to 80,000 distinct CDR3 sequences, with 25% to 40% as singletons. General study results and limits: Patch test score rose with PT1 expanded TCR count, significant at thresholds 8, 16 and 32, not 4.

In this sample, this clonotype turned up a few times. The antigen is not known. Time point: patch test 1, 2 weeks after DPC sensitization. Treatment here: therapeutic diphenylcyclopropenone sensitization with weekly scalp DPC. The input for sequencing was whole blood, taken in connection with sensitization to the hapten diphenylcyclopropenone (DPC). The TCR originated in a man in his forties or fifties with alopecia areata. Some clones in this sample may be carry-over from other donors' samples.

The CDR3 sequence: CSAQQNLNTEAFF. CDR3 DNA: TGCAGTGCACAACAGAACTTGAACACTGAAGCTTTCTTT. This chain links TRBV20-1 with TRBJ1-1; no clear D. Germline assignment: CDR1 DFQATT and CDR2 SNEGSKA (reference sequence). Trimming removed 6 bases at V and 0 bases at J, with 11 bases between. CDR3 size: 13 residues.